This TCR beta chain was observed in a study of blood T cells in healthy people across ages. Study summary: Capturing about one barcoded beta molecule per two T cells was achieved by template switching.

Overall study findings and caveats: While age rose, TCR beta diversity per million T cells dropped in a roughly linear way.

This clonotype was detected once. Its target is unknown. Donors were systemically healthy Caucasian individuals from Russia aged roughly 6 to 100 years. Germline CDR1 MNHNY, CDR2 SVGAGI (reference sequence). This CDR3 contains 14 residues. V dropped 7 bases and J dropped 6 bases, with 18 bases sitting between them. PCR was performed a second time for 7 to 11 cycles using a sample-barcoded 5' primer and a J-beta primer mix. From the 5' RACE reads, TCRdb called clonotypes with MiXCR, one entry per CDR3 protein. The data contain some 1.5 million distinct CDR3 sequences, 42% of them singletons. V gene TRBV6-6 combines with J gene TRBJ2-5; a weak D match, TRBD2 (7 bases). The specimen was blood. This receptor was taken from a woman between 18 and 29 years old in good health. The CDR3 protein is CASTNGGAGKTQYF. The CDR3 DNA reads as TGTGCCAGCACCAATGGGGGGGCTGGGAAGACCCAGTACTTC.